This T cell receptor (beta chain) was retrieved from a study of blood T cells in healthy people across ages. The CDR3 has 12 amino acids. Germline V gene sequence: CDR1 MGHRA, CDR2 YSYEKL. Deletions cut 4 bases from V and 8 bases from J, with 9 bases between. Primers used in a second PCR of roughly 6 to 11 cycles were a sample-barcoded 5' primer and a J-beta primer mix. TCRdb reprocessed the 5' RACE reads via MiXCR and lists one record per CDR3 protein. The sample lists nearly 800,000 distinct CDR3 sequences; 20% to 25% were seen once. This same sample was also taken into another study, of T cells of mothers and their children.

J is TRBJ2-1 and V is TRBV4-1, with D unresolved. Sequenced input: blood. The receptor was isolated from a boy aged 10-17 years in good health. The CDR3 spells CASSPTSDEQFF. CDR3 sequence (DNA): TGCGCCAGCAGCCCAACCTCAGATGAGCAGTTCTTC.